Shown below are 3 T cell receptor delta chains from a single sample sequenced in a study of gamma delta lymphoproliferative disorders and STAT genes (dated by TCRdb to between 2018 and 2020). Genomic DNA from peripheral blood mononuclear cells isolated from patients and controls was used for TCR sequencing. The library came from multiplex PCR. Reads for this sample came from an Illumina MiSeq. The public reads were reprocessed by TCRdb using CATT, and rows of matching DNA were later combined. The table for this sample lists around 820 delta-chain clones; roughly 1.5% of them were counted only once. The ten largest clones capture around 75% of the sample. Sequenced: blood. Source of these receptors: a human donor in good health.

Worth noting for this clone: A far larger clone is only one base removed, so a read error is likely. Different DNA sequences within this sample yield the same CDR3. J is TRDJ2 and V is TRDV2, with 8 positions matching TRDD3. Germline loops: CDR1 GEAIGNYY, CDR2 EKD. This CDR3 has 18 amino acids. Here the CDR3 DNA reads TGTGCCTGTGACACCGTTTCGGGGGATAGGGCCTTGACGGCACAACTCTTCTTT. Amino acid sequence: CACDTVSGDRALTAQLFF.

This chain uses TRDV1 with TRDJ1; 13 bases line up with TRDD3. This CDR3 contains 18 residues. The V segment lost 2 bases and the J segment 3 bases; nucleotides outside the gene matches: 9. Germline CDR1 and CDR2: TSWWSYY and QGS. CDR3 coding DNA: TGTGCTCTTGGGGAAGCCCCACTGGGGGATACGCATTCCGATAAACTCATCTTT. Amino acids: CALGEAPLGDTHSDKLIF.

With regard to this clone: This likely traces to a read error, being one base from a far larger clone. The same CDR3 is also encoded by other DNA sequences in this sample. The rearrangement links TRDV1 to TRDJ1; 9 nucleotides agree with TRDD2. The germline V gene has CDR1 TSWWSYY and CDR2 QGS. The V and J ends lost 5 bases and 3 bases, in that order; junction bases with no gene match: 22. The CDR3 sequence is 20 residues long. The CDR3 is CALGKAFLRSGGYLSDKLIF. The DNA of the CDR3 is TGTGCTCTTGGGAAGGCCTTCCTACGTTCTGGAGGATATCTATCCGATAAACTCATCTTT.